Included here is one T cell receptor (beta chain) sequence, with context. The repertoire was sequenced with immunoSEQ multiplex PCR; TCRdb's copy has only in-frame clones and lacks some. The sample lists 90,000 or so clones, roughly nine tenths occurring once. The V end lost 7 bases, the J end lost 0 bases, and 2 bases lay between the germline ends. Germline V gene sequence: CDR1 MNHNY, CDR2 SVGAGI (reference sequence). This CDR3 is 11 amino acids long. The data derive from a study of control samples from healthy donors and cancer patients. Sequenced sample: blood. The TCR originated in a woman in her 70s in good health. The chain combines TRBV6-6 with TRBJ2-3; D remains ambiguous. CDR3 DNA sequence: TGTGCCAGCACTAGCACAGATACGCAGTATTTT. It encodes CASTSTDTQYF.